A selection of T cell receptor beta chains follows, all from one sample in a study of blood T cell repertoires in COVID-19. The method was immunoSEQ multiplex PCR; TCRdb's version includes in-frame clones alone and lacks a portion of them. The table has 350,000 to 400,000 clones, less than 90% seen once; the top ten hold roughly 6.6%. Sequencing was carried out using peripheral blood. The receptors come from a woman between 55 and 75 years old with COVID-19, enrolled during active disease. Both conserved end residues are part of each CDR3. The D gene is left open where the match is weak. Expanded clones get a size class; other rows say once, few or many, or leave the size out.

cdr3_nt,cdr3_aa,clone_size,j_call,v_call,d_call
TGTGCCAGCAGCGTAGCCGGGTCCGGGGAGCTGTTTTTT,CASSVAGSGELFF,.,TRBJ2-2,TRBV9,.
TGTGCCAGCAGCCACCAGACTCGTTACTACGAGCAGTACTTC,CASSHQTRYYEQYF,.,TRBJ2-7,TRBV3-1/TRBV3-2,.
TGTGCCAGCAGCTTGGGAGACAGGTCTGTCTATGGCTACACCTTC,CASSLGDRSVYGYTF,few,TRBJ1-2,TRBV5-8,.
TGTGCCAGAAGCCAGGGGGAGGAGGGGAATCAGCCCCAGCATTTT,CARSQGEEGNQPQHF,.,TRBJ1-5,TRBV5-3,TRBD1
TGTGCCAGCAGCCCTAATACCCCAGACAGAGGAAACACCATATATTTT,CASSPNTPDRGNTIYF,.,TRBJ1-3,TRBV5-6,.
TGTGCCAGCAGTGTAGGGGGCGATCTCATAGCTTTCTACTTTAGGCTTGAAGCTTTCTTT,CASSVGGDLIAFYFRLEAFF,.,TRBJ1-1,TRBV6-1,TRBD1
TGTGCCAGCAATCGGGACTCAAGCTCCTACGAGCAGTACTTC,CASNRDSSSYEQYF,many,TRBJ2-7,TRBV2,.
TGTGCCTGGGCGACTAGCGGGGGTTCTTACGAGCAGTACTTC,CAWATSGGSYEQYF,.,TRBJ2-7,TRBV30,TRBD2
TGTGCCAGCAGCTTATCTAGGACAGGGGACGGAAACACCATATATTTT,CASSLSRTGDGNTIYF,.,TRBJ1-3,TRBV7-8,TRBD1
TGTGCCAGCAGCCAGGGGGCTACCTACAATGAGCAGTTCTTC,CASSQGATYNEQFF,.,TRBJ2-1,TRBV6-6,TRBD1
TGTGCCAGCAGCATTAACAGGGTCGGTAGCAATCAGCCCCAGCATTTT,CASSINRVGSNQPQHF,.,TRBJ1-5,TRBV7-9,.
TGTGCCAGCAGCTTAGTTCTGGCAGGGGAGACCCAGTACTTC,CASSLVLAGETQYF,.,TRBJ2-5,TRBV7-9,.
TGCGCCAGCAGCTTAGGGGGCCCGAACACTGAAGCTTTCTTT,CASSLGGPNTEAFF,.,TRBJ1-1,TRBV5-1,TRBD1
TGTGCCAGCAGTGGACCGGGACAGGGGGCCCGCGAGCAGTACTTC,CASSGPGQGAREQYF,.,TRBJ2-7,TRBV28,TRBD1
TGTGCCAGCAGCTATACAGGGGCAGGAGAAAAACTGTTTTTT,CASSYTGAGEKLFF,.,TRBJ1-4,TRBV7-9,TRBD1
TGTGCCAGCCGACAAAGTAACATGAACACCGGGGAGCTGTTTTTT,CASRQSNMNTGELFF,once,TRBJ2-2,TRBV7-9,.
TGTGCCAGCAGCGTAGTCACAAACTATGAAGCTTTCTTT,CASSVVTNYEAFF,once,TRBJ1-1,TRBV9,.
TGTGCCAGCAGTTCCAGGCGGGGAGGCATCGAGCAGTACTTC,CASSSRRGGIEQYF,.,TRBJ2-7,TRBV27,.
TGCGCCAGCAGCCAAGAAGCTACTTCGTGGGGCTACACCTTC,CASSQEATSWGYTF,.,TRBJ1-2,TRBV4-1,.
TGTGCCAGCAGCCAGGGGTCGTCGGGGGGGCGAGGTGAGCAGTTCTTC,CASSQGSSGGRGEQFF,.,TRBJ2-1,TRBV3-1/TRBV3-2,TRBD2
TGTGCCAGCAGCTTATCAGCGGGGGGGCCAGGCGGGGAGCTGTTTTTT,CASSLSAGGPGGELFF,.,TRBJ2-2,TRBV11-3,TRBD2
TGTGCCAGCAGCATCCCTGGACAGGGGGCCGACAATGAGCAGTTCTTC,CASSIPGQGADNEQFF,.,TRBJ2-1,TRBV9,TRBD1
TGTGCCAGCAGCTTAGGGGAGCTGTTGTCGGAGACCCAGTACTTC,CASSLGELLSETQYF,.,TRBJ2-5,TRBV7-9,.
TGCGCCAGCAGCTTGGGGGACTCCCCCTCCTACGAGCAGTACTTC,CASSLGDSPSYEQYF,.,TRBJ2-7,TRBV5-1,.
TGTGCTAGTGGTTTGGTAAGGCAGGGCGAGCAGTACTTC,CASGLVRQGEQYF,.,TRBJ2-7,TRBV12-5,.
TGTGCCAGCCAGGGTTTGATTACCGGGGAGCTGTTTTTT,CASQGLITGELFF,.,TRBJ2-2,TRBV11-3,.
TGTGCCAGTAGCGGGGGGACCAAAAACATTCAGTACTTC,CASSGGTKNIQYF,.,TRBJ2-4,TRBV19,TRBD2
TGTGCCAGTAGTACCCCCCGGACAGGGGTCTATGGCTACACCTTC,CASSTPRTGVYGYTF,.,TRBJ1-2,TRBV19,TRBD1
TGTGCCAGCAAGGGGTTGAACACTGAAGCTTTCTTT,CASKGLNTEAFF,.,TRBJ1-1,TRBV12-3/TRBV12-4,.
TGTGCCAGCTCACCGAGGACGGGACAAGGCACCGGGGAGCTGTTTTTT,CASSPRTGQGTGELFF,.,TRBJ2-2,TRBV18,.
TGCGCCAGCAGCCAAGACACAGGGCTAGGAGGCTACACCTTC,CASSQDTGLGGYTF,.,TRBJ1-2,TRBV4-3,.
TGTGCCAGCAGCTTAGTGGGAGGAACTGAAGCTTTCTTT,CASSLVGGTEAFF,.,TRBJ1-1,TRBV11-2,.
TGTGCCAGCAGCCTGGCCTTGAACACTGAAGCTTTCTTT,CASSLALNTEAFF,once,TRBJ1-1,TRBV6-6,.
TGTGCCAGCAGCGTAAGTGTAGCAGGGAACTATGGCTACACCTTC,CASSVSVAGNYGYTF,.,TRBJ1-2,TRBV9,.
TGCGCCAGCAGTTCAGTGGCGAACACCGGGGAGCTGTTTTTT,CASSSVANTGELFF,.,TRBJ2-2,TRBV5-1,.
TGTGCCAGCAGCCCTCACCCCCAGCGGGGGTACAATGAGCAGTTCTTC,CASSPHPQRGYNEQFF,.,TRBJ2-1,TRBV3-1/TRBV3-2,TRBD2
TGTGCCTGGAGTGTCGTGAAGTTTCTGGGCGCTAACACTGAAGCTTTCTTT,CAWSVVKFLGANTEAFF,.,TRBJ1-1,TRBV30,.
TGTGCCACCCGGGGGGGCCCCTACAATGAGCAGTTCTTC,CATRGGPYNEQFF,.,TRBJ2-1,TRBV12-3/TRBV12-4,TRBD2
TGTGCCAGCAGCCCGGACAGGGATGGGGATACGCAGTATTTT,CASSPDRDGDTQYF,once,TRBJ2-3,TRBV7-3,TRBD1
TGTGCCAGCAGCTTCGAGGGGACTGGCGGCTACACCTTC,CASSFEGTGGYTF,few,TRBJ1-2,TRBV11-2,.
TGTGCCAGTAGTATAAGAGCGGGAAACACTGAAGCTTTCTTT,CASSIRAGNTEAFF,.,TRBJ1-1,TRBV19,.
TGTGCCACCTCCCGGGGAGGAGGGCCCCAAGAGACCCAGTACTTC,CATSRGGGPQETQYF,.,TRBJ2-5,TRBV24-1,.
TGCGCCAGCAGTGTGCCCAGGGCAGGTTTTAGCTATCAGCCCCAGCATTTT,CASSVPRAGFSYQPQHF,.,TRBJ1-5,TRBV10-1,.
TGTGCCAGCAGTCTCAATACATATGGGGCCAACGTCCTGACTTTC,CASSLNTYGANVLTF,.,TRBJ2-6,TRBV14,.
TGTGCCAGCAGCCCCCCTCCAGGCCAACCCTATGGCTACACCTTC,CASSPPPGQPYGYTF,few,TRBJ1-2,TRBV3-1/TRBV3-2,.
TGTGCCATCAGTGGTGACTTTCAAGAGACCCAGTACTTC,CAISGDFQETQYF,.,TRBJ2-5,TRBV10-3,.
TGTGCCAGCAGTTTCCGACCCGGGGATAATTCACCCCTCCACTTT,CASSFRPGDNSPLHF,once,TRBJ1-6,TRBV27,.
TGTGCCAGCGGCTCGACAGATACGCAGTATTTT,CASGSTDTQYF,.,TRBJ2-3,TRBV6-5,.
TGTGCCAGCTCCCAGTCGGACAGGGACGAAGATACGCAGTATTTT,CASSQSDRDEDTQYF,.,TRBJ2-3,TRBV18,TRBD1
TGTGCCAGCAGTCCCGATCCGGGACAGAATACGCGGCAGTACTTC,CASSPDPGQNTRQYF,.,TRBJ2-7,TRBV5-5,TRBD1
TGTGCCAGCAGCTTGAAATCCCTGGGCCGCACAGATACGCAGTATTTT,CASSLKSLGRTDTQYF,.,TRBJ2-3,TRBV5-4,.
TGTGCCAGCTCACCAGTATCCGGGATGGCCGGGGAGCTGTTTTTT,CASSPVSGMAGELFF,.,TRBJ2-2,TRBV18,.
TGCGCCAGCAGCCAAGAGGGACAGGCGAGCTCCTATAATTCACCCCTCCACTTT,CASSQEGQASSYNSPLHF,once,TRBJ1-6,TRBV4-1,TRBD1
TGTGCCAGCACGACGGGACTAGGGCAAGAGACCCAGTACTTC,CASTTGLGQETQYF,.,TRBJ2-5,TRBV28,TRBD2
TGTGCCAGCAGCTTAATGGGAGGAGCATCGAGCGACTATGGCTACACCTTC,CASSLMGGASSDYGYTF,.,TRBJ1-2,TRBV7-3,.
TGTGCCTGGAGTGTACAGGGAAGGTATGGCTACACCTTC,CAWSVQGRYGYTF,.,TRBJ1-2,TRBV30,.
TGTGCCAGTAGTATAGTAACCGGGACAGTCTATAATTCACCCCTCCACTTT,CASSIVTGTVYNSPLHF,.,TRBJ1-6,TRBV19,TRBD1